These T cell receptor beta chains were read from a single sample in a study of T-cell reconstitution after alpha-beta-depleted transplantation in children. TCRdb processed the PCR reads anew with MiXCR; each CDR3 protein has one entry. The sample carries hundreds of thousands of distinct CDR3 sequences, over 10% recorded once. The material was PBMCs, mostly from graft donor cells, obtained 360 days after TCRalphabeta/CD19-depleted stem cell transplant. These receptors were collected from a male patient between 10 and 17 years old who had a stem cell transplant for acute myeloid leukemia, so the T cells may come from the graft donor. Both conserved end residues are part of each CDR3. A D gene is named only where the DNA matches it firmly. The listing skips clone size in some rows; elsewhere it reads once, few, many or a size class.

clone size,J gene,V gene,D gene,CDR3 protein,CDR3 DNA
few,TRBJ2-5,TRBV6-2/TRBV6-3,TRBD2,CASGRGAVAQETQYF,TGTGCCAGCGGGCGGGGGGCCGTTGCCCAAGAGACCCAGTACTTC
.,TRBJ2-1,TRBV5-1,TRBD1,CASSLVVASDRGVRKFF,TGCGCCAGCAGCTTGGTGGTCGCCTCCGACAGGGGCGTACGGAAGTTCTTC
.,TRBJ2-1,TRBV7-3,TRBD2,CASSLWGGRGDEQFF,TGTGCCAGCAGCTTATGGGGCGGGAGGGGGGATGAGCAGTTCTTC
few,TRBJ2-1,TRBV29-1,.,CSVAGRASNSYNEQFF,TGCAGCGTCGCGGGCAGGGCAAGTAACTCCTACAATGAGCAGTTCTTC
.,TRBJ2-7,TRBV28,.,CASNTNRGGLWDEQYF,TGTGCCAGCAATACTAACAGGGGGGGATTGTGGGACGAGCAGTACTTC
many,TRBJ2-3,TRBV28,.,CASSRAGSNTQYF,TGTGCCAGCAGTAGGGCAGGGAGTAATACGCAGTATTTT
.,TRBJ2-1,TRBV7-9,.,CASSPRSFSYNEQFF,TGTGCCAGCAGCCCCCGAAGCTTTTCCTACAATGAGCAGTTCTTC
.,TRBJ2-5,TRBV12-3/TRBV12-4,.,CASSLNPMARAQGAQYF,TGTGCCAGCAGTTTAAATCCAATGGCGAGGGCCCAAGGGGCCCAGTACTTC
few,TRBJ2-1,TRBV20-1,.,CSARRTTYNEQFF,TGCAGTGCTAGGCGGACAACCTACAATGAGCAGTTCTTC
few,TRBJ2-3,TRBV24-1,TRBD1,CATSDLGRQGTTDTQYF,TGTGCCACCAGTGATTTGGGGCGACAGGGTACCACAGATACGCAGTATTTT
many,TRBJ1-2,TRBV27,TRBD1,CASSPQPLGGRGYTF,TGTGCCAGCAGTCCACAACCGTTAGGGGGCAGGGGCTACACCTTC
.,TRBJ2-5,TRBV5-6,TRBD1,CASSPGQGAGETQYF,TGTGCCAGCAGCCCCGGGCAGGGGGCCGGGGAGACCCAGTACTTC
.,TRBJ2-7,TRBV6-5,.,CASSYLSGESYEQYF,TGTGCCAGCAGTTACTTGTCGGGAGAGTCCTACGAGCAGTACTTC
many,TRBJ1-1,TRBV9,.,CASSVAFGGRGNTEAFF,TGTGCCAGCAGCGTAGCTTTTGGGGGCCGAGGGAACACTGAAGCTTTCTTT
.,TRBJ2-5,TRBV7-9,TRBD2,CASSFGGRLQETQYF,TGTGCCAGCAGCTTCGGCGGGAGGCTCCAAGAGACCCAGTACTTC
few,TRBJ2-3,TRBV25-1,TRBD2,CASSEYPHPLAGGTTDTQYF,TGTGCCAGCAGTGAATATCCTCACCCACTAGCGGGAGGTACCACAGATACGCAGTATTTT
.,TRBJ2-3,TRBV20-1,TRBD2,CCAPPPLAGSSTDTQYF,TGCTGCGCCCCACCCCCTCTAGCGGGGTCTAGCACAGATACGCAGTATTTT
many,TRBJ2-1,TRBV6-2/TRBV6-3,TRBD2,CASSTRGGRGNEQFF,TGTGCCAGCAGCACGCGGGGGGGGCGGGGCAATGAGCAGTTCTTC
few,TRBJ2-1,TRBV19,TRBD2,CASSIAWTSGSGNEQFF,TGTGCCAGTAGTATAGCCTGGACTAGCGGGAGTGGAAATGAGCAGTTCTTC
.,TRBJ2-7,TRBV7-2,TRBD2,CASRSTGTSGRSEQYF,TGTGCCAGCAGAAGTACCGGGACTAGCGGGAGAAGCGAGCAGTACTTC
.,TRBJ2-7,TRBV7-3,TRBD2,CASSPGTSGSREQYF,TGTGCCAGCAGCCCCGGGACTAGCGGGAGTCGGGAGCAGTACTTC
many,TRBJ2-1,TRBV6-2/TRBV6-3,TRBD1,CASSTRDRGHEQFF,TGTGCCAGCAGTACTAGGGACAGGGGACACGAGCAGTTCTTC
.,TRBJ2-7,TRBV18,TRBD2,CASSPGGRARYEQYF,TGTGCCAGCTCACCAGGTGGGAGGGCCCGTTACGAGCAGTACTTC
few,TRBJ2-7,TRBV27,TRBD2,CASSLRGVHSYEQYF,TGTGCCAGCAGTTTGCGGGGGGTACACTCCTACGAGCAGTACTTC
many,TRBJ2-1,TRBV29-1,TRBD1,CSVDEFRDRDHEQFF,TGCAGCGTTGACGAATTCCGGGACAGGGACCATGAGCAGTTCTTC
.,TRBJ1-6,TRBV20-1,TRBD1,CIARRDRNAPLHF,TGCATTGCTAGGAGGGACAGAAACGCACCCCTCCACTTT
many,TRBJ1-1,TRBV28,TRBD1,CASSPIDRGRTEAFF,TGTGCCAGCAGTCCCATTGACAGGGGTCGAACTGAAGCTTTCTTT
many,TRBJ2-1,TRBV12-3/TRBV12-4,.,CASSLSLNNEQFF,TGTGCCAGCAGCCTCAGTTTAAACAATGAGCAGTTCTTC
few,TRBJ2-1,TRBV7-6,TRBD2,CASSVLAGGLGNEQFF,TGTGCCAGCAGCGTGCTAGCGGGAGGGCTGGGGAATGAGCAGTTCTTC
many,TRBJ2-5,TRBV29-1,TRBD2,CSVNLAGLDETQYF,TGCAGCGTTAATTTAGCGGGATTGGATGAGACCCAGTACTTC